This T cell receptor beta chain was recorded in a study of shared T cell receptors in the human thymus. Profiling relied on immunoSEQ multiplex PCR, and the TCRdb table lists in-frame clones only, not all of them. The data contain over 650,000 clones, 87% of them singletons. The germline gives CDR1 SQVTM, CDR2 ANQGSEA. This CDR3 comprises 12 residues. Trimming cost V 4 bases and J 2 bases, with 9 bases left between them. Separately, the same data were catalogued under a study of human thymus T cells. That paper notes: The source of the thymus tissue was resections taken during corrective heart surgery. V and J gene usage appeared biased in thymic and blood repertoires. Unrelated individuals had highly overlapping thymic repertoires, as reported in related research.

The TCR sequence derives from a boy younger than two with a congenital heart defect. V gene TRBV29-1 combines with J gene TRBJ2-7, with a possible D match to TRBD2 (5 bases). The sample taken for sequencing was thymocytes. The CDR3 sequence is CSVGGPPYEQYF. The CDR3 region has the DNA TGCAGCGTTGGAGGGCCTCCCTACGAGCAGTACTTC.